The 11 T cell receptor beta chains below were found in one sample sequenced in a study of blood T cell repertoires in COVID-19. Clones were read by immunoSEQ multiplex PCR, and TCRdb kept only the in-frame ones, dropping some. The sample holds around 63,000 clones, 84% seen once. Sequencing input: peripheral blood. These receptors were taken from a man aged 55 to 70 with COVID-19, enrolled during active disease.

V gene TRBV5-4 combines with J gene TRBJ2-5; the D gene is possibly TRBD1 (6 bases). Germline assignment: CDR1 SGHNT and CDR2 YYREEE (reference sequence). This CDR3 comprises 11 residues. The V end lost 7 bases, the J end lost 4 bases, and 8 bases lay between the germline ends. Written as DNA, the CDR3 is TGTGCCAGCGGGGGCTTAGAGACCCAGTACTTC. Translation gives CASGGLETQYF.

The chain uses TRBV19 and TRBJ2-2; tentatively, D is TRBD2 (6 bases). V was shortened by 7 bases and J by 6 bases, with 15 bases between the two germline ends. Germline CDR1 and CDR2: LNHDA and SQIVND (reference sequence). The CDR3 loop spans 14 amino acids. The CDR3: CASTRRADPGELFF. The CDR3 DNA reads TGTGCCAGTACTCGGAGGGCCGACCCCGGGGAGCTGTTTTTT.

CDR3 nucleotide sequence: TGTGCCAGCAGATCCGACAGCGGCAATCAGCCCCAGCATTTT. This sequence encodes CASRSDSGNQPQHF. This chain uses TRBV2 with TRBJ1-5; D may be TRBD1 (5 bases). CDR1 and CDR2 (germline): SNHLY, FYNNEI. V lost 6 bases and J lost 2, with 11 bases in between. The CDR3 is made up of 14 amino acids.

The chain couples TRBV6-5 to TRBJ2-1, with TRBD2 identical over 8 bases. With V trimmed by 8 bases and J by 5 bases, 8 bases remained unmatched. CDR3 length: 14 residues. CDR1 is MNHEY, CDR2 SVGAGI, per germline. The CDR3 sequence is CASGASGSHNEQFF. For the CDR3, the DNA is TGTGCCAGCGGGGCTAGCGGGTCCCACAATGAGCAGTTCTTC.

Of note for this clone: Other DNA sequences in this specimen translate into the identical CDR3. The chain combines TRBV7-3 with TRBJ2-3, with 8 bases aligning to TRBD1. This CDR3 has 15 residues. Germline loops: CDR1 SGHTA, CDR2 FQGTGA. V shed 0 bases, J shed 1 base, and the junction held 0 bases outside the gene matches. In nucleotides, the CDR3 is TGTGCCAGCAGCTTAACGGGACAGGGCACAGATACGCAGTATTTT. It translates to CASSLTGQGTDTQYF. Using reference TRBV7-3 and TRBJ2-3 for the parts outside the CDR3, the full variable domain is GAGVSQTPSNKVTEKGKYVELRCDPISGHTALYWYRQSLGQGPEFLIYFQGTGAADDSGLPNDRFFAVRPEGSVSTLKIQRTERGDSAVYLCASSLTGQGTDTQYFGPGTRLTVL.

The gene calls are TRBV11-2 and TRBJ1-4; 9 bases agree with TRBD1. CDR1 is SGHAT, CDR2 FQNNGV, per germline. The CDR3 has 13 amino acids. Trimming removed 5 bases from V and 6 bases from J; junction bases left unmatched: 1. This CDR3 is CASSRDRDEKLFF. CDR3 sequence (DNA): TGTGCCAGCAGCCGGGACAGGGATGAAAAACTGTTTTTT.

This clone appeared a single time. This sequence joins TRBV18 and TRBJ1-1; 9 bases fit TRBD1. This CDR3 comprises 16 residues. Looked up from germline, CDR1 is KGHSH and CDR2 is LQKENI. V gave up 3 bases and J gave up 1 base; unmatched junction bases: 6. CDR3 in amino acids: CASSPPQTGGNTEAFF. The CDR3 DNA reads TGTGCCAGCTCACCGCCACAGACAGGGGGGAACACTGAAGCTTTCTTT.

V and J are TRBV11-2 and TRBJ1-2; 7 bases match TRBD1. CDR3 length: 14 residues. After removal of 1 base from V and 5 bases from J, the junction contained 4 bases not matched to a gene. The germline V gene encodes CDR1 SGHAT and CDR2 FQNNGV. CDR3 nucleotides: TGTGCCAGCAGCTTAGCCGGGACAGCTTATGGCTACACCTTC. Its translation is CASSLAGTAYGYTF.

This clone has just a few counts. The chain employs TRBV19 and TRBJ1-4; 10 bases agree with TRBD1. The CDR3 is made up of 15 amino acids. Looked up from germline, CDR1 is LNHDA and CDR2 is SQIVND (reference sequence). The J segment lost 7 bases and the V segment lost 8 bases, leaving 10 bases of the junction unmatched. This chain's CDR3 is CASRLPGQGSEKLFF. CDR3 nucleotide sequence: TGTGCCAGTCGATTACCGGGACAGGGGTCTGAAAAACTGTTTTTT.

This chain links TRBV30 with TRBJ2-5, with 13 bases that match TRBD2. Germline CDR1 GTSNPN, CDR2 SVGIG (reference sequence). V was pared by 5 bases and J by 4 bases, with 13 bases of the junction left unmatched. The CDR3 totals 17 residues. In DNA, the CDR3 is TGTGCCTGGGCGACCGGACTAGCGGGAGAATTGGTAGAGACCCAGTACTTC. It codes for CAWATGLAGELVETQYF.

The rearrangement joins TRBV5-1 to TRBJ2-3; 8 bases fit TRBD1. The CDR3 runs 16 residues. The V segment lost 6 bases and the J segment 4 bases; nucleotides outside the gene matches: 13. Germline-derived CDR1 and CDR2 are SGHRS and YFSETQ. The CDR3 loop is CASNRQPGQEADTQYF. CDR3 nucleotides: TGCGCCAGCAACCGACAACCGGGACAGGAAGCAGATACGCAGTATTTT.